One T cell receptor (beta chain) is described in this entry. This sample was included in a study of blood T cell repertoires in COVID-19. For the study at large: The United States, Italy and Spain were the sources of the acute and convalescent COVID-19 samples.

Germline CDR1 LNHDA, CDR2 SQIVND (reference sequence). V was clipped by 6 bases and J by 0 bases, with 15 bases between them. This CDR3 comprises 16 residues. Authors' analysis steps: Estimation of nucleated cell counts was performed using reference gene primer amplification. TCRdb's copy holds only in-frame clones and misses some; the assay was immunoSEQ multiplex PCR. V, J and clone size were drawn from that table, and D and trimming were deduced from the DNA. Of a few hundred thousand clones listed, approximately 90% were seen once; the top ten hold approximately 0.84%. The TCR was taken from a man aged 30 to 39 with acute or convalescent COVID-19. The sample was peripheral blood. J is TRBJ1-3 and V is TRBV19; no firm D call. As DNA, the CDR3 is TGTGCCAGTAGAAGCCCGCGGGAATCCTCTGGAAACACCATATATTTT. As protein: CASRSPRESSGNTIYF.